This T cell receptor beta chain was profiled in a study of EBV T-cell therapy then PD-1 blockade in nasopharyngeal carcinoma. Profiling relied on immunoSEQ multiplex PCR, and the TCRdb table lists in-frame clones only, not all of them. The data hold about 20,000 clones, with approximately 83% observed a single time. A remark on this clone: Its antigen is not identified.

Treatment of the sample: AdE1-LMPpoly-expanded autologous EBV-specific T-cell therapy followed by anti-PD-1 nivolumab. Germline V lookup: CDR1 LGHNA, CDR2 YSLEER. The CDR3 extends over 18 amino acids. The V and J ends lost 2 bases and 1 base respectively, with 20 bases between them. This receptor was taken from a man aged 40-49 years with nasopharyngeal carcinoma. This material consisted of CD8+ T cells from blood, taken at day -245 from a patient whose treatment included autologous EBV-specific T cells and nivolumab. This sequence joins TRBV4-3 and TRBJ2-5; no definite D call. CDR3 in amino acids: CASSQYPPRGMAQETQYF. CDR3 nucleotides: TGCGCCAGCAGCCAATATCCCCCGAGAGGCATGGCCCAAGAGACCCAGTACTTC.